The rows below give T cell receptor beta chains drawn from one sample of a study of blood T cell repertoires in COVID-19. Profiling relied on immunoSEQ multiplex PCR, and the TCRdb table lists in-frame clones only, not all of them. The profile shows about 250,000 clones, about nine tenths of them singletons. The sample taken for sequencing was peripheral blood. The receptors shown here come from an older woman who had recovered from COVID-19. CDR3s include the opening cysteine and the closing phenylalanine or tryptophan. The order of the fields is D gene, V gene, J gene, CDR3 DNA, CDR3 protein. D genes are given only for firm matches.

D: TRBD1; V: TRBV5-8; J: TRBJ1-5; DNA: TGTGCCAGCAGCTTGTTCAGGGGGGACCAGCCCCAGCATTTT; CDR3: CASSLFRGDQPQHF
D: TRBD2; V: TRBV14; J: TRBJ2-1; DNA: TGTGCCAGCAGCCAACTAGCGGGGGCCTACAATGAGCAGTTCTTC; CDR3: CASSQLAGAYNEQFF
D: -; V: TRBV5-8; J: TRBJ2-7; DNA: TGTGCCAGCACCCCCCGAGGTAACGAGCAGTACTTC; CDR3: CASTPRGNEQYF
D: -; V: TRBV18; J: TRBJ1-1; DNA: TGTGCCAGCTCCCCTACGAACACTGAAGCTTTCTTT; CDR3: CASSPTNTEAFF
D: TRBD1; V: TRBV7-3; J: TRBJ2-3; DNA: TGTGCCAGCAGTCGGACAGGACTCACAGATACGCAGTATTTT; CDR3: CASSRTGLTDTQYF
D: -; V: TRBV3-1/TRBV3-2; J: TRBJ1-2; DNA: TGTGCCAGCAGCCAGGGCCGGTTTGGCTACACCTTC; CDR3: CASSQGRFGYTF
D: -; V: TRBV19; J: TRBJ2-1; DNA: TGTGCCAGTAGTGCAGTTATTTACCCCCAGTTCTTC; CDR3: CASSAVIYPQFF
D: -; V: TRBV7-3; J: TRBJ1-6; DNA: TGTGCCAGCAGCTGGGGGGACGGAAGGAATTCACCCCTCCACTTT; CDR3: CASSWGDGRNSPLHF
D: TRBD2; V: TRBV28; J: TRBJ2-5; DNA: TGTGCCAGCAGCCCCAGTGGATTTAGCGGGGGGTCTCCAGAGACCCAGTACTTC; CDR3: CASSPSGFSGGSPETQYF
D: -; V: TRBV15; J: TRBJ1-4; DNA: TGTGCCACCAGCTTTCTCCCGGGACAACGAGATGAAAAACTGTTTTTT; CDR3: CATSFLPGQRDEKLFF
D: -; V: TRBV10-3; J: TRBJ2-7; DNA: TGTGCCATCACCAACGGGTTGGGGGGCGAGCAGTACTTC; CDR3: CAITNGLGGEQYF
D: TRBD2; V: TRBV7-2; J: TRBJ2-5; DNA: TGTGCCAGCAGATTGAGCGGGGGCGACCTCGGGGAGACCCAGTACTTC; CDR3: CASRLSGGDLGETQYF
D: TRBD1; V: TRBV27; J: TRBJ1-1; DNA: TGTGCCAGCAGTTATACTATGGACAGGCGAGCTGAAGCTTTCTTT; CDR3: CASSYTMDRRAEAFF
D: TRBD1; V: TRBV18; J: TRBJ2-4; DNA: TGTGCCAGCTCATCACAGGGGGAAGACAACATTCAGTACTTC; CDR3: CASSSQGEDNIQYF
D: -; V: TRBV28; J: TRBJ2-4; DNA: TGTGCCAGCCCCTCCGGGGATGAGGCCAAAAACATTCAGTACTTC; CDR3: CASPSGDEAKNIQYF
D: -; V: TRBV4-3; J: TRBJ1-4; DNA: TGCGCCAGCAGCCAAGATAGGCCCGTCAGGCTGTTTTTT; CDR3: CASSQDRPVRLFF
D: -; V: TRBV27; J: TRBJ2-1; DNA: TGTGCCAGCGCACCGACCCGGACACCTCAATTTGAGCAGTTCTTC; CDR3: CASAPTRTPQFEQFF
D: -; V: TRBV6-1; J: TRBJ2-7; DNA: TGTGCCAGCAGTGAAGAGGAGCGCCTCTCCTACGAGCAGTACTTC; CDR3: CASSEEERLSYEQYF
D: TRBD1; V: TRBV9; J: TRBJ1-6; DNA: TGTGCCAGCAGCGGGTCCGGGACAGGCAATTCACCCCTCCACTTT; CDR3: CASSGSGTGNSPLHF
D: TRBD1; V: TRBV19; J: TRBJ2-1; DNA: TGTGCCAGTAGTCTCTCCGGGACAGGGCGCTCCTACAATGAGCAGTTCTTC; CDR3: CASSLSGTGRSYNEQFF
D: TRBD2; V: TRBV7-6; J: TRBJ2-7; DNA: TGTGCCAGCAGCTTAGCGGACGGGGGGGCCTACGAGCAGTACTTC; CDR3: CASSLADGGAYEQYF
D: TRBD2; V: TRBV7-3; J: TRBJ2-3; DNA: TGTGCCAGCAGCTTAGCGGGGGGATTCACAGATACGCAGTATTTT; CDR3: CASSLAGGFTDTQYF
D: -; V: TRBV25-1; J: TRBJ1-3; DNA: TGTGCCAGCCTAGACCCGACCTCTGGAAACACCATATATTTT; CDR3: CASLDPTSGNTIYF
D: TRBD2; V: TRBV9; J: TRBJ2-2; DNA: TGTGCCAGCAGCCCGCGGAGTGGAGCGGGGGGAACCGGGGAGCTGTTTTTT; CDR3: CASSPRSGAGGTGELFF
D: -; V: TRBV27; J: TRBJ2-5; DNA: TGTGCCAGCAGTTCCCTAAATGGGCCGCAAGAGACCCAGTACTTC; CDR3: CASSSLNGPQETQYF
D: -; V: TRBV7-9; J: TRBJ1-4; DNA: TGTGCCAGCAGGGCAGGGGCGGGTGATGAAAAACTGTTTTTT; CDR3: CASRAGAGDEKLFF
D: TRBD2; V: TRBV6-2/TRBV6-3; J: TRBJ2-7; DNA: TGTGCCAGCAGTCGAAGACTAGCGGGGGTTCCGGTCGAGCAGTACTTC; CDR3: CASSRRLAGVPVEQYF
D: -; V: TRBV6-5; J: TRBJ1-3; DNA: TGTGCCAGCAGCCAAGCAGGGCGTGGAAACACCATATATTTT; CDR3: CASSQAGRGNTIYF
D: TRBD2; V: TRBV5-8; J: TRBJ2-5; DNA: TGTGCCAGCAGCTTGGGACTAGCCGCAGAGACCCAGTACTTC; CDR3: CASSLGLAAETQYF
D: -; V: TRBV3-1/TRBV3-2; J: TRBJ2-1; DNA: TGTGCCAGCAGCCCCCCGATACTAGCAGCGGTACAGTTCTTC; CDR3: CASSPPILAAVQFF
D: -; V: TRBV5-5; J: TRBJ1-5; DNA: TGTGCCAGCAGCTTGGACAGGGCGCCGGGGAGCAATCAGCCCCAGCATTTT; CDR3: CASSLDRAPGSNQPQHF
D: TRBD2; V: TRBV5-4; J: TRBJ2-5; DNA: TGTGCCAGCAGCTTCCGCGGGGAGGGCCAAGAGACCCAGTACTTC; CDR3: CASSFRGEGQETQYF
D: TRBD1; V: TRBV7-2; J: TRBJ2-1; DNA: TGTGCCAGCAGCTTAGCCCCAACCGGGACAGGCGCCAATGAGCAGTTCTTC; CDR3: CASSLAPTGTGANEQFF
D: -; V: TRBV6-4; J: TRBJ1-4; DNA: TGTGCCAGCAGGTCAGTCCGGAGAGAAAAACTGTTTTTT; CDR3: CASRSVRREKLFF
D: TRBD1; V: TRBV3-1/TRBV3-2; J: TRBJ2-7; DNA: TGTGCCAGCAGCCAGATGGGACAGGGATCCTACGAGCAGTACTTC; CDR3: CASSQMGQGSYEQYF